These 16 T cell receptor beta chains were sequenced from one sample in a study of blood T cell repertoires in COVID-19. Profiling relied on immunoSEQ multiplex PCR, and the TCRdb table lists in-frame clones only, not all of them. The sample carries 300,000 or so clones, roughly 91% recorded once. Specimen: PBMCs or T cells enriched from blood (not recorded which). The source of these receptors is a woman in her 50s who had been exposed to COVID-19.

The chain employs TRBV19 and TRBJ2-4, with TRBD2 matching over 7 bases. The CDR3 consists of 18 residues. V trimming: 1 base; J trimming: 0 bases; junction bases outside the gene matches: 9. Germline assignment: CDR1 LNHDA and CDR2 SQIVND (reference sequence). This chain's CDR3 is CASSIVPGSGIAKNIQYF. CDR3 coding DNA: TGTGCCAGTAGTATAGTTCCGGGGAGCGGGATAGCCAAAAACATTCAGTACTTC.

The CDR3 bases are TGTGCCAGCAGCTTATCCATCCTGGCGGGGGGGAGAGATACGCAGTATTTT. Translating gives CASSLSILAGGRDTQYF. This rearrangement joins TRBV7-8 to TRBJ2-3; TRBD2 aligns across 9 bases. This CDR3 has 17 residues. Germline V gene sequence: CDR1 SGHVS, CDR2 FQNEAQ. J was trimmed by 5 bases and V by 2 bases; bases with no gene match: 11.

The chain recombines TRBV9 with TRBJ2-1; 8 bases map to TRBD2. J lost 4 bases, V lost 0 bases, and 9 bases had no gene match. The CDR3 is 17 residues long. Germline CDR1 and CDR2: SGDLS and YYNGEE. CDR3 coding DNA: TGTGCCAGCAGCGTAGTAAGCGGGGGCGTACCTTACAATGAGCAGTTCTTC. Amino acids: CASSVVSGGVPYNEQFF.

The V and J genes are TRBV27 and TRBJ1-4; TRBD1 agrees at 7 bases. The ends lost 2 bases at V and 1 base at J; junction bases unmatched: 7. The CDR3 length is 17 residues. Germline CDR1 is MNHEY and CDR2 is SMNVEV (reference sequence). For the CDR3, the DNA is TGTGCCAGCAGTTTAATGCCGCGGACAGGAACTAATGAAAAACTGTTTTTT. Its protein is CASSLMPRTGTNEKLFF.

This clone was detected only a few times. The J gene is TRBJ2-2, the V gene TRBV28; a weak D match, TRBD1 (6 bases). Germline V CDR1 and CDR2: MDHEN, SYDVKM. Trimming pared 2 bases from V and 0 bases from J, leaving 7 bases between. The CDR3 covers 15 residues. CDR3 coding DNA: TGTGCCAGCAGTTTAGGGACAACGAACACCGGGGAGCTGTTTTTT. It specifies CASSLGTTNTGELFF.

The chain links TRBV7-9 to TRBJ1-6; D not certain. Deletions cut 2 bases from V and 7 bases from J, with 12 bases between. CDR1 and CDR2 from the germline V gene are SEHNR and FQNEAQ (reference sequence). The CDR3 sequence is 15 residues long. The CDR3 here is CASSLTMRENSPLHF. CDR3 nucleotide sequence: TGTGCCAGCAGCTTAACTATGCGGGAAAATTCACCCCTCCACTTT. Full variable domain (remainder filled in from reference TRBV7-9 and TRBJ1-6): DTGVSQNPRHKITKRGQNVTFRCDPISEHNRLYWYRQTLGQGPEFLTYFQNEAQLEKSRLLSDRFSAERPKGSFSTLEIQRTEQGDSAMYLCASSLTMRENSPLHFGNGTRLTVT.

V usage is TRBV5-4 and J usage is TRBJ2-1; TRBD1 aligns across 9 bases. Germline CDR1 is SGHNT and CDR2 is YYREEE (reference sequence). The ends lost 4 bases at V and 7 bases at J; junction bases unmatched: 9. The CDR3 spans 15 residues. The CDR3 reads CASSRDRAIRNEQFF. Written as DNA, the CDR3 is TGTGCCAGCAGCCGGGACAGGGCAATTAGGAATGAGCAGTTCTTC.

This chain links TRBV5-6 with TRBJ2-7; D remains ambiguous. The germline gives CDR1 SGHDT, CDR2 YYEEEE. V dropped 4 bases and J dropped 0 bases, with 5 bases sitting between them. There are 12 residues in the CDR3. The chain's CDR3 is CASSLFSYEQYF. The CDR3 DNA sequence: TGTGCCAGCAGCCTTTTCTCCTACGAGCAGTACTTC. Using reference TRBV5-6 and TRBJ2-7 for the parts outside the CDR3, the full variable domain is DAGVTQSPTHLIKTRGQQVTLRCSPKSGHDTVSWYQQALGQGPQFIFQYYEEEERQRGNFPDRFSGHQFPNYSSELNVNALLLGDSALYLCASSLFSYEQYFGPGTRLTVT.

The CDR3 here is CATSDHGQGMETQYF. The DNA of the CDR3 is TGTGCCACCAGTGACCACGGACAGGGTATGGAGACCCAGTACTTC. The chain uses TRBV24-1 and TRBJ2-5; the match to TRBD1 covers 8 bases. The CDR3 length is 15 residues. Germline V gene sequence: CDR1 KGHDR, CDR2 SFDVKD. V dropped 4 bases and J dropped 5; count of bases not matched to a gene: 8.

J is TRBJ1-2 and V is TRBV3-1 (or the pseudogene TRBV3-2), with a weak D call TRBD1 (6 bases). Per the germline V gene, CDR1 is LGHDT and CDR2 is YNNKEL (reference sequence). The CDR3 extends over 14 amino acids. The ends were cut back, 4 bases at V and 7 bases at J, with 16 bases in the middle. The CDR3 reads CASSLRGGAGGYTF. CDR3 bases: TGTGCCAGCAGCCTCCGGGGGGGCGCGGGTGGCTACACCTTC.

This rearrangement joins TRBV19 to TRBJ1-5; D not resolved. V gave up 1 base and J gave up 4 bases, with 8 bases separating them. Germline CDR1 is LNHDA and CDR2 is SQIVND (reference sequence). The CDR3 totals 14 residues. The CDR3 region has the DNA TGTGCCAGTAGTATAGTTGAGAGGAATCAGCCCCAGCATTTT. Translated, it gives CASSIVERNQPQHF.

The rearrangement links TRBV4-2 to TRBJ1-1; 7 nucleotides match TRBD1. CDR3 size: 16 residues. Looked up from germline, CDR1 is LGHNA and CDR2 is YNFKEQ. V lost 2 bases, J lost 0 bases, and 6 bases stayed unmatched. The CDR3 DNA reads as TGTGCCAGCAGCCAAAGCCGGACAGGCCTGAACACTGAAGCTTTCTTT. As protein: CASSQSRTGLNTEAFF.

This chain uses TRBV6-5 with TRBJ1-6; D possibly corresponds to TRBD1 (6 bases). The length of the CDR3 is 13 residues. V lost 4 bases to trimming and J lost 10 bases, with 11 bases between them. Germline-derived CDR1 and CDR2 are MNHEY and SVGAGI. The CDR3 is CASSLDGGSPLHF. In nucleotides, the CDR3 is TGTGCCAGCAGTTTGGATGGGGGCTCACCCCTCCACTTT.

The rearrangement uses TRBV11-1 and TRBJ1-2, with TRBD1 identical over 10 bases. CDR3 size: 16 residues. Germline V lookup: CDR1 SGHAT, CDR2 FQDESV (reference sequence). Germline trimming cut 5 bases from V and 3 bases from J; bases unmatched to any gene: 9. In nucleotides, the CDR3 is TGTGCCAGCAGCCGGGACAGGGGTGCGGGGGACTATGGCTACACCTTC. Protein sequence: CASSRDRGAGDYGYTF.

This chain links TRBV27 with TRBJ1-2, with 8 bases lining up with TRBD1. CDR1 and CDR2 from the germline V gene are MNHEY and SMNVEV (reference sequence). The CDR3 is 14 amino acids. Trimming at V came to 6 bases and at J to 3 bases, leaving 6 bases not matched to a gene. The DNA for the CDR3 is TGTGCCAGCAGCCCGGACAGGGTCTACTATGGCTACACCTTC. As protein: CASSPDRVYYGYTF.

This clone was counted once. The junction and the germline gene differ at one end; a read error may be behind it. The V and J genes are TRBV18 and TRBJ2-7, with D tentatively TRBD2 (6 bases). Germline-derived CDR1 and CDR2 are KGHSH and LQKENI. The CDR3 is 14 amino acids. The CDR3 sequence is CASSTPLAPYEQYF. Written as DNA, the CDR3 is TGTGCCAGCTCAACACCCCTAGCGCCTTACGAGCAGTACTTC.